This record looks at one T cell receptor beta chain sequence and its context. No antigen is known for it. No clone much larger than this one lies a single base away; base qualities are absent. This entry belongs to a study of T cell responses to AZD1222 COVID-19 vaccine (dated by TCRdb to about 2021). Background on the whole study: AZD1222 recipients with second doses at about 4 weeks or about 12 weeks were pooled, because spike-specific TCR depth and breadth did not differ between schedules. A total of more than 230 trial participants underwent TCR sequencing, of whom about 200 had received two doses of AZD1222 and about 26 had received two doses of the MenACWY control vaccine. Trial participants were enrolled by age into 18-55, 56-69 and 70-plus year subgroups, with around 150, 28 and 57 TCR-sequenced participants respectively. Findings and caveats that apply to the study as a whole: Conclusions about previously exposed vaccinees were limited because only 5 or 6 AZD1222 recipients were SARS-CoV-2 seropositive at baseline. Because no day 14 peak-response samples were available, repertoires were characterized only after the peak T cell response. The 56-69-year group was small, and its depth increase did not reach significance, likely because of low power. Spike-specific TCR breadth and depth rose significantly after two AZD1222 doses compared with day 0 and with MenACWY recipients. Reportedly, almost half of the unique spike-specific TCRs recognized epitopes lying outside the regions that are mutated in the B.1.351 and B.1.1.7 variants. Vaccine-associated CD4 TCRs spanned the whole spike protein, with dominant responses in regions 160-218 and 743-854. Participants were mostly white British, with more females than males. The authors suggested clonal diversity may have been underestimated.

The time point label, as the study defines it: baseline before first vaccination. Vaccinee samples were obtained from the UK trials COV001 and COV002, which included a single-blind randomized controlled phase 2/3 trial of AZD1222 (ChAdOx1 nCoV-19) in healthy adults. Trial participant PBMC samples were collected at day 0 and day 28 after the second dose for TCRbeta chain sequencing. V is clipped by 6 bases and J by 6 bases, and the sequence between their germline boundaries is 12 bases long. The CDR3 numbers 13 residues from cysteine through phenylalanine. Only CDR3 DNA is held: 39 bases, read in frame from base 1. Based on the germline V gene, the CDR1 and CDR2 sequences are MGHDK and SYGVNS. The CDR3 regions of human TCRbeta chains were subjected to immunosequencing. For the original study's pipeline: Repertoire TCRs were checked for matches against a reference library of SARS-CoV-2-specific TCRs that had been generated using the MIRA antigen-specificity platform. Breadth meant the fraction of unique TCRs that were SARS-CoV-2-associated, whereas depth meant the fraction of total T cells that were SARS-CoV-2-associated. Using the MIRA data, every spike-specific TCR was mapped to the spike region that the TCR reacted to and assigned to either a CD4 or a CD8 class. Log10-transformed breadth and depth values were compared by one-way ANOVA with Sidak's multiple comparisons tests. TCRdb provides this immuneACCESS table in a form limited to in-frame rearrangements. Some clones are lacking; in checked studies, under half of them reflect an unresolved V gene, and why the rest are absent is not known. V, J and clone size are taken as reported in that table, and D and trimming were inferred from the DNA itself. For this sample there are about 130,000 clones; about 85% appear just once. The ten largest clones represent over 1.2% of the sample.

The rearranged segments are TRBV25-1 and TRBJ2-1; the D gene is not confidently resolved. The sample in question was peripheral blood, obtained on day 0 of AZD1222 vaccination. The TCR was taken from an adult in good health. The encoded CDR3 is CASRGLFGNEQFF. The DNA sequence is as follows: TGTGCCAGCAGGGGCCTGTTCGGCAATGAGCAGTTCTTC. Extended through the reference TRBV25-1 and TRBJ2-1 proteins, this CDR3 yields the full variable domain: EADIYQTPRYLVIGTGKKITLECSQTMGHDKMYWYQQDPGMELHLIHYSYGVNSTEKGDLSSESTVSRIRTEHFPLTLESARPSHTSQYLCASRGLFGNEQFFGPGTRLTVL.